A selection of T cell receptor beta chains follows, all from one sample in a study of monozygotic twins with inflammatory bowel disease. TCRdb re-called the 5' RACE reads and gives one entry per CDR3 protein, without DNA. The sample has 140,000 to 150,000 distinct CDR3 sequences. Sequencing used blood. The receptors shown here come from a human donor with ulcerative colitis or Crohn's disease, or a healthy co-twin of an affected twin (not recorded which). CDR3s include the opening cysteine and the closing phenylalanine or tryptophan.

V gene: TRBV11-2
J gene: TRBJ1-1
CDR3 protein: CASTEGNTEAFF

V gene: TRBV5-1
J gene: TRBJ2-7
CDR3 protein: CASSLTGSSYEQYF

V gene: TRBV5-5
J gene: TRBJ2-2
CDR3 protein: CASSFLIESGRRGELFF

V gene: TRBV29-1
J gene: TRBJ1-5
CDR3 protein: CSVAGVEQPQHF

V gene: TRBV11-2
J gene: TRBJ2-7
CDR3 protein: CASSLGSGRQYF

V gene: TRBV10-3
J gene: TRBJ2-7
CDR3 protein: CAISERDLYEQYF

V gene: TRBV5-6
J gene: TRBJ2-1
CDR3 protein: CASSLVRGGPTFEQFF

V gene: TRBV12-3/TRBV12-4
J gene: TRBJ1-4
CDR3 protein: CASSLLRGTPGELFF

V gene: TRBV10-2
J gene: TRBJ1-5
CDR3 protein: CATSGGGDRQPQHF

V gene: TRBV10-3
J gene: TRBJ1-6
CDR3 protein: CAISLTGLNSPLHF

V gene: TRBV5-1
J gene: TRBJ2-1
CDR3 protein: CASSLVSRDGGDEQFF

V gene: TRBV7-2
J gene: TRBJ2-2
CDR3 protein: CASRFPTGTGELFF

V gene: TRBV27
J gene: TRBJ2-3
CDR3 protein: CASSFFPRLADSTDTQYF

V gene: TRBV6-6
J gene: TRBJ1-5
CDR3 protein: CASSSLSNQPQHF

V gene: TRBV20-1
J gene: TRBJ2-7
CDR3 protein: CSARDRPRLADGYEQYF

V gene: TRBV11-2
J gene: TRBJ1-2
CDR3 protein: CASSTTGTVNYGYTF

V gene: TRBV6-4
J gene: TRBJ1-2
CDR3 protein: CASSDSLGYGYTF

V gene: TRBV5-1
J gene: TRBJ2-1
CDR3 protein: CASSQGLNSYNEQFF

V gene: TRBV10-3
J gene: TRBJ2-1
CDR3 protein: CAIRPGLAVSYNEQFF

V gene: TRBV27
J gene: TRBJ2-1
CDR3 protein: CASGWGGVYNEQFF

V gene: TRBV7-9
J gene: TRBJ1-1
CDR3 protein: CASSRTGDNTEAFF

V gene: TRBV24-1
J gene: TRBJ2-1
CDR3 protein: CATSDSIRYNEQFF

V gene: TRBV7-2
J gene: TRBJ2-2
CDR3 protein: CASSLWSSPWTSGSVSTGELFF

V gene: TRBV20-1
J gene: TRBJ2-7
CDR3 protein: CSAREDRVRNEQYF

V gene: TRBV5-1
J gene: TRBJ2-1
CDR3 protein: CASSFAGLQNNEQFF

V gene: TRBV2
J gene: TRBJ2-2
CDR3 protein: CASTRQGLVNTGELFF

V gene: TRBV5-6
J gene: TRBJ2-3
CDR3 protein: CASSLGSGNPDTQYF

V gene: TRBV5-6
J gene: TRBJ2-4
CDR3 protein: CASSLDQGKNIQYF

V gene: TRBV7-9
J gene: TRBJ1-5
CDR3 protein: CASGRHQPQHF

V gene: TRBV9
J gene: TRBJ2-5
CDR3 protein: CASSPRPQETQYF

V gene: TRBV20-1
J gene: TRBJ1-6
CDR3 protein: CSAVPDNGSPLHF

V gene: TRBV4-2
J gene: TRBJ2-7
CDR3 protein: CASSQGLAGTYEQYF

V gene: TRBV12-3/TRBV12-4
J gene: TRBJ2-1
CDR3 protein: CASSLDSPSSYNEQFF

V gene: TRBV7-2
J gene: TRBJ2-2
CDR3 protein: CASSLASTNLAGELFF

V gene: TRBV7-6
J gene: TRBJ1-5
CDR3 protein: CASSLGGGQPQHF

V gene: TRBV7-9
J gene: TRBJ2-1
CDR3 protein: CASSPHRGEQFF

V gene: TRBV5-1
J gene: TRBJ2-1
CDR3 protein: CASSPSALAGFNEQFF

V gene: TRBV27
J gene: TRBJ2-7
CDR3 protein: CASTSGSYEQYF

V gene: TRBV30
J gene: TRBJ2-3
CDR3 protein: CAWSPGTSGSTDTQYF

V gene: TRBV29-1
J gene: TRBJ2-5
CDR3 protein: CSVSLTDPVGQGGLETQYF

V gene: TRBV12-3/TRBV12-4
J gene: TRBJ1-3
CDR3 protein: CASSRDGDTIYF

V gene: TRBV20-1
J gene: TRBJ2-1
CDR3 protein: CSAPLAGGSSEQFF

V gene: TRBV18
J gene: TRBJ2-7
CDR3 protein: CASSPPPGTAPYEQYF

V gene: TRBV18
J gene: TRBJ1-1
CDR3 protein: CASSPPGRSEAFF

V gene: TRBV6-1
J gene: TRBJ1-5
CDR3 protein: CASSEDRGNQPQHF

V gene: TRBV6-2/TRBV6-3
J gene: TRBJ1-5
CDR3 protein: CASRRGNSNQPQHF

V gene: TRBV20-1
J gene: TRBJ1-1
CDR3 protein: CSATGTGWAFF

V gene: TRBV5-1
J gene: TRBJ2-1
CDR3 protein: CASSSTSGSGDEQFF

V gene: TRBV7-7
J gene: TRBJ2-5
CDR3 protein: CASSFHRGGQETQYF

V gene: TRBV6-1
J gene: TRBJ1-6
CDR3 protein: CASRTQGARYNSPLHF

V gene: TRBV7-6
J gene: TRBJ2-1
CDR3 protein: CASSFGGRADNEQFF

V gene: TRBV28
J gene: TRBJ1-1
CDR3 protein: CASSFVEAALNTEAFF

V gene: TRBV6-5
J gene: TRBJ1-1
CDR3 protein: CASSYSGVNTEAFF

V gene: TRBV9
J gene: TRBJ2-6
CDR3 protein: CASSVGGNYGANVLTF

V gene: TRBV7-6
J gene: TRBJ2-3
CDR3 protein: CASSPQRTSGSVSQYF

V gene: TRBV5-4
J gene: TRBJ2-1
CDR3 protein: CASSSELVNNEQFF

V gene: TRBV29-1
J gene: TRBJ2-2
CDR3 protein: CSVERDLNTGELFF